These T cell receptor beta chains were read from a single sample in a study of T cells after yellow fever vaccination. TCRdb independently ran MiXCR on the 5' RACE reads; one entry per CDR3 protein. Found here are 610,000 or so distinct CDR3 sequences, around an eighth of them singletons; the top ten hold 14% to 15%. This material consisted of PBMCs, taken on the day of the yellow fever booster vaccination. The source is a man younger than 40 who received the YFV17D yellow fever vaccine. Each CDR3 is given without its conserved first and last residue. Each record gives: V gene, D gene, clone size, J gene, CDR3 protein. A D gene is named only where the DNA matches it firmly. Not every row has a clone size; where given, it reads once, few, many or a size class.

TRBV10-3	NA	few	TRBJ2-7	AISGRDSSYEQY
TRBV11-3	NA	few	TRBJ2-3	ASSLTSSPRDTQY
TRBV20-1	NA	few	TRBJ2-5	TMARGETQY
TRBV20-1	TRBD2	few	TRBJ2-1	SAEPGLAENYNEQF
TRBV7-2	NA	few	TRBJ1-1	ASRRGTIDTEAF
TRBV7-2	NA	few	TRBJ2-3	ASSLEASRDTQY
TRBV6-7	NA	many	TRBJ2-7	ASSRGDSSYEQY
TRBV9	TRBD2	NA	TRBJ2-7	ASSIAGGPGDEQY
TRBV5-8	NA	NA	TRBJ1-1	ASSLSSLRLTEAF
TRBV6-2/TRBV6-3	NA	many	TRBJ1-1	ASSYIPTEAF